This TCR beta chain was obtained from a study of blood T cell repertoires in COVID-19. In the study overall: Samples came from the United States, Italy and Spain, spanning acute and convalescent COVID-19.

Original methodology: Amplifying reference gene primers gave estimates of nucleated cell counts. Sequenced by immunoSEQ multiplex PCR; TCRdb stores in-frame clones only, minus some. V, J and clone size reflect that table, while D and trimming were determined from the DNA. The table has about 250,000 clones, roughly 83% seen once. This CDR3 spans 18 amino acids. The sequence was obtained from a man in his forties with acute or convalescent COVID-19. Sequenced sample: peripheral blood. The chain uses TRBV12-2 and TRBJ2-1; the table names TRBD2, a call not compared with the DNA. TRBV12-2 is a known pseudogene. In DNA, the CDR3 is TGTGCAAGTCGCTTAGCCCGGACTAGCGGGAGATCCTACAATGAGCAGTTCTTC. Translated, it gives CASRLARTSGRSYNEQFF.